What follows are 20 T cell receptor beta chains derived from one specimen sequenced in a study of blood T cells in healthy people across ages (dated by TCRdb to the mid-2010s). To prepare the library, 5' RACE was applied. The run used an Illumina HiSeq 2500. A second PCR of roughly 7 to 11 cycles was performed with a sample-barcoded 5' primer and a J-beta primer mix. The public reads were reanalyzed by TCRdb: fastp trimming at Q25, MiXCR alignment, in-frame beta chains only. Rows with a matching CDR3 protein are joined into one entry that keeps the most common DNA and genes. Here the sample has about 570,000 distinct CDR3 sequences; 25% to 30% occur a single time. 15% to 20% of the sample is in the top ten clones. Material for sequencing was blood. The source of these receptors is a woman aged 70-85 years in good health.

The chain has TRBV12-3 or TRBV12-4 and TRBJ1-1; 7 positions agree with TRBD1. The length of the CDR3 is 17 residues. With V trimmed by 2 bases and J by 2 bases, 11 bases remained unmatched. In DNA form, the CDR3 reads TGTGCCAGCAGTTTAATTGACCGGGACAGACAAAACACTGAAGCTTTCTTT. Encoded protein: CASSLIDRDRQNTEAFF.

This clonotype has at least ten counts. The CDR3, as DNA: TGTGCCAGCAGCCTGGGTCTGGGGGCGCTTCACGAGCAGTACTTC. It specifies CASSLGLGALHEQYF. The genes are TRBV7-9 and TRBJ2-7; maybe TRBD1 (6 bases). Trimming cost V 5 bases and J 5 bases, with 19 bases left between them. The CDR3 consists of 15 residues. The germline gives CDR1 SEHNR, CDR2 FQNEAQ (reference sequence).

This clonotype was seen a handful of times. The CDR3 loop is CASSLGTNQETQYF. DNA for the CDR3: TGCGCCAGCAGCCTGGGGACTAACCAAGAGACCCAGTACTTC. The chain has TRBV5-1 and TRBJ2-5; 7 nucleotides line up with TRBD2. V shed 4 bases, J shed 0 bases, and the junction held 3 bases outside the gene matches. The CDR3 runs to 14 residues. From germline, CDR1 is SGHRS and CDR2 YFSETQ. Complete variable domain (other parts from reference TRBV5-1 and TRBJ2-5): KAGVTQTPRYLIKTRGQQVTLSCSPISGHRSVSWYQQTPGQGLQFLFEYFSETQRNKGNFPGRFSGRQFSNSRSEMNVSTLELGDSALYLCASSLGTNQETQYFGPGTRLLVL.

The chain carries TRBV6-2 or TRBV6-3 and TRBJ2-1, with 12 bases matching TRBD2. The end of the DNA fits TRBJ2-5 better, so the J call may be wrong. CDR3 length: 15 amino acids. The germline V gene has CDR1 MNHEY and CDR2 SVGEGT. The CDR3 spells CASRPLAGGPGTQYF. DNA of the CDR3: TGTGCCAGCAGACCTCTAGCGGGGGGGCCAGGGACCCAGTACTTC.

The genes are TRBV5-1 and TRBJ1-6; a possible D gene is TRBD1 (6 bases). Trimming took 8 bases from V and 7 from J, leaving 10 bases between them. The CDR3 extends over 12 amino acids. CDR1 and CDR2 from the germline V gene are SGHRS and YFSETQ. In DNA form, the CDR3 reads TGCGCCAGTTCAGGACAGAATTCACCCCTCCACTTT. Translating gives CASSGQNSPLHF.

The chain joins TRBV4-2 to TRBJ2-6; no clear D. The CDR3 has 15 amino acids. The ends were cut back, 3 bases at V and 0 bases at J, with 6 bases in the middle. Per the germline V gene, CDR1 is LGHNA and CDR2 is YNFKEQ. The CDR3 protein is CASSHQSSGANVLTF. The CDR3 region has the DNA TGTGCCAGCAGCCATCAGAGCTCTGGGGCCAACGTCCTGACTTTC.

The V and J genes are TRBV27 and TRBJ2-1; 12 nucleotides line up with TRBD1. The CDR3 sequence is 15 residues long. Germline CDR1 reads MNHEY; CDR2 reads SMNVEV (reference sequence). The junction had 7 bases not matched to a gene; V was cut back by 4 bases and J by 9 bases. The CDR3 DNA follows: TGTGCCAGCAGTTCCACGGGACAGGGGGCGCCTGAGCAGTTCTTC. Protein sequence: CASSSTGQGAPEQFF.

V and J are TRBV7-2 and TRBJ2-5, with 7 bases that match TRBD2. The CDR3 contains 15 residues. Trimming cost V 1 base and J 5 bases; bases outside gene matches: 7. The germline V gene has CDR1 SGHTA and CDR2 FQGNSA. The CDR3 is CASSLVPGTTETQYF. DNA of the CDR3: TGTGCCAGCAGCTTAGTTCCGGGGACTACCGAGACCCAGTACTTC.

This chain joins TRBV7-2 and TRBJ2-2, with D maybe TRBD2 (5 bases). The CDR3 has 15 residues. Trimming pared 2 bases from V and 5 bases from J, leaving 12 bases between. CDR1 is SGHTA, CDR2 FQGNSA, per germline. The CDR3, as DNA: TGTGCCAGCAGCTTATCTCGGGATTTAACCGGGGAGCTGTTTTTT. Translating it yields CASSLSRDLTGELFF.

The rearrangement joins TRBV20-1 to TRBJ2-5; D not resolved. Germline assignment: CDR1 DFQATT and CDR2 SNEGSKA (reference sequence). V lost 5 bases and J 4 bases, leaving 17 bases between the germline ends. There are 14 residues in the CDR3. As DNA, the CDR3 is TGCAGTGCTGACCTCCCGGGCGCAGCAGAGACCCAGTACTTC. Its translation: CSADLPGAAETQYF.

The chain combines TRBV24-1 with TRBJ2-4; D remains unclear. CDR1 is KGHDR and CDR2 is SFDVKD in the germline V gene. This CDR3 spans 17 amino acids. V lost 6 bases and J lost 1, with 18 bases in between. CDR3 protein: CATSQSRAYGAKNIQYF. The CDR3 region has the DNA TGTGCCACCAGTCAATCCCGGGCCTACGGGGCCAAAAACATTCAGTACTTC.

This clonotype was counted many times. The chain couples TRBV9 to TRBJ2-5; D ambiguous. CDR1 is SGDLS and CDR2 is YYNGEE in the germline V gene. Trimming removed 0 bases from V and 2 bases from J, with 8 bases in between. This CDR3 contains 14 residues. This CDR3 reads CASSVEGQQETQYF. The CDR3 nucleotides read TGTGCCAGCAGCGTAGAAGGGCAGCAAGAGACCCAGTACTTC.

About this clonotype itself: At one end, the junction sequence differs from germline, possibly due to a read error. V usage is TRBV7-9 and J usage is TRBJ2-7; D unclear. The CDR3 spans 15 residues. CDR1 SEHNR and CDR2 FQNEAQ come from the germline V gene (reference sequence). The CDR3 bases are TGTGCCAGCAGCTTAGTGGTAGGCCTAAGAGGCGAGCAGTCCTTC. Amino acid sequence: CASSLVVGLRGEQSF. Supplemented by reference TRBV7-9 and TRBJ2-7, the full variable domain reads DTGVSQNPRHKITKRGQNVTFRCDPISEHNRLYWYRQTLGQGPEFLTYFQNEAQLEKSRLLSDRFSAERPKGSFSTLEIQRTEQGDSAMYLCASSLVVGLRGEQSFGPGTRLTVT.

This clonotype was recorded a few times. The J gene is TRBJ1-1, the V gene TRBV29-1; D is perhaps TRBD1 (6 bases). The CDR3 extends over 13 amino acids. Germline loops: CDR1 SQVTM, CDR2 ANQGSEA. V was clipped by 1 base and J by 1 base, with 7 bases between them. The CDR3 loop is CSVEVGANTEAFF. The CDR3, as DNA: TGCAGCGTTGAAGTGGGGGCGAACACTGAAGCTTTCTTT.

V usage is TRBV7-8 and J usage is TRBJ2-3; TRBD2 aligns across 7 bases. The V segment lost 4 bases and the J segment 0 bases; nucleotides outside the gene matches: 4. The CDR3 is made up of 15 amino acids. Germline V CDR1 and CDR2: SGHVS, FQNEAQ. This chain's CDR3 is CASSSREISTDTQYF. The CDR3, as DNA: TGTGCCAGCAGCTCGCGGGAGATAAGCACAGATACGCAGTATTTT. The full variable domain, its missing parts supplied by reference TRBV7-8 and TRBJ2-3, is GAGVSQSPRYKVAKRGQDVALRCDPISGHVSLFWYQQALGQGPEFLTYFQNEAQLDKSGLPSDRFFAERPEGSVSTLKIQRTQQEDSAVYLCASSSREISTDTQYFGPGTRLTVL.

A few counts support this clonotype. The chain has TRBV20-1 and TRBJ1-4; TRBD1 agrees at 7 bases. The trim removed 5 bases at V and 7 bases at J, leaving 7 bases unmatched. There are 13 residues in the CDR3. The germline V gene has CDR1 DFQATT and CDR2 SNEGSKA (reference sequence). The CDR3 DNA follows: TGCAGTGCTCCAGACAGGGATTCTGAAAAACTGTTTTTT. It translates to CSAPDRDSEKLFF.

This clonotype came up a few times. V gene TRBV4-2 combines with J gene TRBJ2-3, with D unclear. Germline V gene data show CDR1 as LGHNA and CDR2 as YNFKEQ. The V end was cut by 1 base, the J end by 4 bases, with 9 bases between. CDR3 length equals 14 residues. This chain's CDR3 is CASSQADPPDTQYF. CDR3 DNA: TGTGCCAGCAGCCAAGCGGACCCGCCAGATACGCAGTATTTT.

This clonotype has a handful of counts. The CDR3 region has the DNA TGCAGTGCCGCCCAACCGTACGGGACAGGGCGTACAGATACGCAGTATTTT. Translation gives CSAAQPYGTGRTDTQYF. The chain joins TRBV20-1 to TRBJ2-3, with 9 bases aligning to TRBD1. With V trimmed by 6 bases and J by 3 bases, 16 bases remained unmatched. CDR3 length: 17 amino acids. CDR1 and CDR2 (germline): DFQATT, SNEGSKA (reference sequence).

This clonotype was counted a few times. The chain uses TRBV5-1 and TRBJ2-7, with D possibly being TRBD1 (6 bases). CDR3 length equals 16 residues. CDR1 SGHRS and CDR2 YFSETQ come from the germline V gene. The V end lost 0 bases, the J end lost 3 bases, and 16 bases lay between the germline ends. The CDR3 is CASSLALGRGYYEQYF. The CDR3 DNA reads TGCGCCAGCAGCTTGGCCCTGGGCAGGGGTTACTACGAGCAGTACTTC.

The chain is built from TRBV29-1 and TRBJ1-2, with D possibly TRBD1 on 5 matching bases. Germline V gene sequence: CDR1 SQVTM, CDR2 ANQGSEA. Trimming shortened V by 6 bases and J by 0 bases, and 11 bases separated the two germline ends. This CDR3 spans 13 amino acids. CDR3 coding DNA: TGCAGCGTCCTGGGGGAAACTAACTATGGCTACACCTTC. Amino acid sequence: CSVLGETNYGYTF.